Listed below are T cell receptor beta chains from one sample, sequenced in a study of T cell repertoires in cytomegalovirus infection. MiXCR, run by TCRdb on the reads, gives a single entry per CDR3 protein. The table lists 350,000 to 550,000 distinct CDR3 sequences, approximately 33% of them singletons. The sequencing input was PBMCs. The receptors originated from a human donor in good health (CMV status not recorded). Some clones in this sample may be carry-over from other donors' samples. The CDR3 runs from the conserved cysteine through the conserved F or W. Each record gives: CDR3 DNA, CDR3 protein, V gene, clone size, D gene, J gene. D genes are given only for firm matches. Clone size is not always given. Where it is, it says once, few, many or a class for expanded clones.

CDR3nt: TGTGCCAGTAGAACAGGCCACTATAGCAATCAGCCCCAGCATTTT
CDR3aa: CASRTGHYSNQPQHF
v_gene: TRBV19
abundance: NA
d_gene: NA
j_gene: TRBJ1-5

CDR3nt: TGTGCCAGCTCACCAAGGACAGGGCCCGCAGAGACCCAGTACTTC
CDR3aa: CASSPRTGPAETQYF
v_gene: TRBV18
abundance: NA
d_gene: TRBD1
j_gene: TRBJ2-5

CDR3nt: TGTGCCAGTAGTATGGCCGCCGTATGGGAGACCCAGTACTTC
CDR3aa: CASSMAAVWETQYF
v_gene: TRBV19
abundance: NA
d_gene: NA
j_gene: TRBJ2-5

CDR3nt: TGTGCCAGAAGTTTTTCGGCCGGAGGTTGCTACACCTTC
CDR3aa: CARSFSAGGCYTF
v_gene: TRBV27
abundance: NA
d_gene: NA
j_gene: TRBJ1-2

CDR3nt: TGTGCCAGCAGGCTGGGACAGGTGCGGATGCCCCAGCATTTT
CDR3aa: CASRLGQVRMPQHF
v_gene: TRBV28
abundance: NA
d_gene: TRBD1
j_gene: TRBJ1-5

CDR3nt: TGTGCCACTTCCCTTTCCAATGAGCAGTTCTTC
CDR3aa: CATSLSNEQFF
v_gene: TRBV24-1
abundance: few
d_gene: NA
j_gene: TRBJ2-1

CDR3nt: TGCAGCGTTCCTCCAAAGACAGGGGCTCCCACTGAAGCTTTCTTT
CDR3aa: CSVPPKTGAPTEAFF
v_gene: TRBV29-1
abundance: NA
d_gene: TRBD1
j_gene: TRBJ1-1

CDR3nt: TGTGCCAGCAGCTTGGAGAACAGGGGAAACACCGGGGAGCTGTTTTTT
CDR3aa: CASSLENRGNTGELFF
v_gene: TRBV13
abundance: few
d_gene: TRBD1
j_gene: TRBJ2-2

CDR3nt: TGTGCCAGCAGTTACCCCGAACAGCCTTCCTACGAGCAGTACTTC
CDR3aa: CASSYPEQPSYEQYF
v_gene: TRBV6-2/TRBV6-3
abundance: few
d_gene: NA
j_gene: TRBJ2-7

CDR3nt: TGCAGTGCCTTTCAGGGGGCCTATGGCTACACCTTC
CDR3aa: CSAFQGAYGYTF
v_gene: TRBV20-1
abundance: few
d_gene: TRBD1
j_gene: TRBJ1-2

CDR3nt: TGTGCCAGCAGTTTGGGGGACGAAGATACGCAGTATTTT
CDR3aa: CASSLGDEDTQYF
v_gene: TRBV12-3/TRBV12-4
abundance: NA
d_gene: NA
j_gene: TRBJ2-3

CDR3nt: TGTGCCAGCAGTTTGGCAGATACGCAGTATTTT
CDR3aa: CASSLADTQYF
v_gene: TRBV5-1
abundance: many
d_gene: NA
j_gene: TRBJ2-3

CDR3nt: TGTGCCAGCAGCTTAACGGTCGACAGGGTCCGGTACACCGGGGAGCTGTTTTTT
CDR3aa: CASSLTVDRVRYTGELFF
v_gene: TRBV7-3
abundance: NA
d_gene: TRBD1
j_gene: TRBJ2-2

CDR3nt: TGTGCCACCTACCGGGACAGGGTAGACACCGGGGAGCTGTTTTTT
CDR3aa: CATYRDRVDTGELFF
v_gene: TRBV2
abundance: NA
d_gene: TRBD1
j_gene: TRBJ2-2

CDR3nt: TGTGCCAGCAGCTTAGGAACTAGCGGGGGGTTGGAGACCCAGTACTTC
CDR3aa: CASSLGTSGGLETQYF
v_gene: TRBV7-8
abundance: NA
d_gene: TRBD2
j_gene: TRBJ2-5

CDR3nt: TGTGCCACCAGCACCGCCGAAGGGCCCCTCCACTTT
CDR3aa: CATSTAEGPLHF
v_gene: TRBV15
abundance: NA
d_gene: NA
j_gene: TRBJ1-6

CDR3nt: TGTGCCAGCAGAAGTTCCACAGGGTTTACCAAAAACATTCAGTACTTC
CDR3aa: CASRSSTGFTKNIQYF
v_gene: TRBV7-2
abundance: many
d_gene: NA
j_gene: TRBJ2-4

CDR3nt: TGTGCCAGCAGCCCCAAACCTCGGACAGGGCCGGGAGAGACCCAGTACTTC
CDR3aa: CASSPKPRTGPGETQYF
v_gene: TRBV6-1
abundance: once
d_gene: TRBD1
j_gene: TRBJ2-5

CDR3nt: TGTGCCAGCAGCTTAAGTACCCCAGATACGCAGTATTTT
CDR3aa: CASSLSTPDTQYF
v_gene: TRBV7-6
abundance: many
d_gene: NA
j_gene: TRBJ2-3

CDR3nt: TGTGCCAGCAGCTTAGGGACAGGGGAAAATGAGCAGTTCTTC
CDR3aa: CASSLGTGENEQFF
v_gene: TRBV11-3
abundance: NA
d_gene: TRBD1
j_gene: TRBJ2-1

CDR3nt: TGTGCCAGCTCGCCCAAGGAGGGGAGCACTGAAGCTTTCTTT
CDR3aa: CASSPKEGSTEAFF
v_gene: TRBV18
abundance: few
d_gene: NA
j_gene: TRBJ1-1

CDR3nt: TGTGCCACCAGCAGAGTGGTAGGGGTTGGGGGCTCCTACGAGCAGTACTTC
CDR3aa: CATSRVVGVGGSYEQYF
v_gene: TRBV15
abundance: NA
d_gene: NA
j_gene: TRBJ2-7

CDR3nt: TGTGCCAGCAGCGAAGATGGGACTAGGTACACAGATACGCAGTATTTT
CDR3aa: CASSEDGTRYTDTQYF
v_gene: TRBV7-8
abundance: few
d_gene: TRBD2
j_gene: TRBJ2-3

CDR3nt: TGTGCCAGCAGCCAAGATAATAACTATGGCTACACCTTC
CDR3aa: CASSQDNNYGYTF
v_gene: TRBV14
abundance: NA
d_gene: NA
j_gene: TRBJ1-2

CDR3nt: TGTGCCAGCAGTGTGCGGTTTAATAGCAATCAGCCCCAGCATTTT
CDR3aa: CASSVRFNSNQPQHF
v_gene: TRBV2
abundance: NA
d_gene: NA
j_gene: TRBJ1-5

CDR3nt: TGTGCCAGCAGCTTACTGGGCTCAACCGGGAATGAGCAGTTCTTC
CDR3aa: CASSLLGSTGNEQFF
v_gene: TRBV7-9
abundance: few
d_gene: NA
j_gene: TRBJ2-1

CDR3nt: TGTGCCAGCAGTTTATCGCCGGGACAAGGATCGGTCTTC
CDR3aa: CASSLSPGQGSVF
v_gene: TRBV27
abundance: few
d_gene: NA
j_gene: TRBJ1-2

CDR3nt: TGTGCCAGCAGGGAGGAGGTAATACCCCTCTCTGGAAACACCATATATTTT
CDR3aa: CASREEVIPLSGNTIYF
v_gene: TRBV7-8
abundance: many
d_gene: NA
j_gene: TRBJ1-3

CDR3nt: TGCGCCAGCAGCCAGAGGACGGACGCTTCTCATGCCCCTGAAGCTTTCTTT
CDR3aa: CASSQRTDASHAPEAFF
v_gene: TRBV4-1
abundance: few
d_gene: NA
j_gene: TRBJ1-1

CDR3nt: TGTGCCAGCAGCTCCCCGGGGGGGCCGGGCACCGGGGAGCTGTTTTTT
CDR3aa: CASSSPGGPGTGELFF
v_gene: TRBV7-2
abundance: many
d_gene: TRBD2
j_gene: TRBJ2-2

CDR3nt: TGTGCCAGCAGTTCTCCGGACCGGGACAGGGGATACAATGAGCAGTTCTTC
CDR3aa: CASSSPDRDRGYNEQFF
v_gene: TRBV6-2/TRBV6-3
abundance: NA
d_gene: TRBD1
j_gene: TRBJ2-1

CDR3nt: TGTGCCAGCAGCGCGAGTAGTCTATCGCAGTACTTC
CDR3aa: CASSASSLSQYF
v_gene: TRBV7-9
abundance: NA
d_gene: NA
j_gene: TRBJ2-7

CDR3nt: TGTGCCAGCAGTGAAAACAGGGGTGGCTCCTACGAGCAGTACTTC
CDR3aa: CASSENRGGSYEQYF
v_gene: TRBV6-1
abundance: few
d_gene: TRBD1
j_gene: TRBJ2-7

CDR3nt: TGTGCCAGCAGTGAAGGGCGGACAGATACGCAGTATTTT
CDR3aa: CASSEGRTDTQYF
v_gene: TRBV6-1
abundance: many
d_gene: NA
j_gene: TRBJ2-3

CDR3nt: TGTGCCAGCAGTTCAACGCGCGCTGGTGACACCATATATTTT
CDR3aa: CASSSTRAGDTIYF
v_gene: TRBV11-2
abundance: many
d_gene: NA
j_gene: TRBJ1-3

CDR3nt: TGCGCCAGCAGTTACACCGGCCTGCTAGCGGGGGACCAAGAGACCCAGTACTTC
CDR3aa: CASSYTGLLAGDQETQYF
v_gene: TRBV5-1
abundance: NA
d_gene: TRBD2
j_gene: TRBJ2-5

CDR3nt: TGTGCCAGCACAGCAGCAGGGGTGGCCAATGAGCAGTTCTTC
CDR3aa: CASTAAGVANEQFF
v_gene: TRBV28
abundance: many
d_gene: NA
j_gene: TRBJ2-1

CDR3nt: TGTGCCAGCAGCGACGGACAGCCACGAGCTAACTATGGCTACACCTTC
CDR3aa: CASSDGQPRANYGYTF
v_gene: TRBV7-3
abundance: NA
d_gene: NA
j_gene: TRBJ1-2

CDR3nt: TGTGCCATCAGTGAGTCTCCCCGGGAAAAACTGTTTTTT
CDR3aa: CAISESPREKLFF
v_gene: TRBV10-3
abundance: NA
d_gene: NA
j_gene: TRBJ1-4

CDR3nt: TGTGCCAGCAGCCCACTAACAGTATCCTACGAGCAGTACTTC
CDR3aa: CASSPLTVSYEQYF
v_gene: TRBV2
abundance: many
d_gene: NA
j_gene: TRBJ2-7

CDR3nt: TGTGCCAGCAGCCCCCAGACTACAGCGGCCCAGGGGCCCCAGCATTTT
CDR3aa: CASSPQTTAAQGPQHF
v_gene: TRBV7-8
abundance: many
d_gene: NA
j_gene: TRBJ1-5

CDR3nt: TGCGCCAGCAGCCAAGATGGGCGGGTGGAGGGCTATGGCTACACCTTC
CDR3aa: CASSQDGRVEGYGYTF
v_gene: TRBV4-3
abundance: few
d_gene: NA
j_gene: TRBJ1-2

CDR3nt: TGTGCCAGCAGCTTAGAAAGCTCTACCGAGACCCAGTACTTC
CDR3aa: CASSLESSTETQYF
v_gene: TRBV7-2
abundance: few
d_gene: NA
j_gene: TRBJ2-5

CDR3nt: TGTGCCAGCAGCTCACGCCTACAGAGGCATGATAATGAAAAACTGTTTTTT
CDR3aa: CASSSRLQRHDNEKLFF
v_gene: TRBV7-9
abundance: NA
d_gene: NA
j_gene: TRBJ1-4

CDR3nt: TGTGCCACCAGCAGAGAGCCGAGTATTCCCTGGACTGAAGCTTTCTTT
CDR3aa: CATSREPSIPWTEAFF
v_gene: TRBV15
abundance: NA
d_gene: NA
j_gene: TRBJ1-1

CDR3nt: TGTGCCAGCAGCGGAATTCACCACCAGGGTGGCAATCAGACCCAGCATTTT
CDR3aa: CASSGIHHQGGNQTQHF
v_gene: TRBV6-5
abundance: NA
d_gene: NA
j_gene: TRBJ1-5

CDR3nt: TGTGCCAGTAGTATCACCACAGATACGCAGTATTTT
CDR3aa: CASSITTDTQYF
v_gene: TRBV19
abundance: few
d_gene: NA
j_gene: TRBJ2-3

CDR3nt: TGTGCCAGCAGTTACTCGGGGAGGGAAGAGACCCAGTACTTC
CDR3aa: CASSYSGREETQYF
v_gene: TRBV6-5
abundance: NA
d_gene: TRBD2
j_gene: TRBJ2-5

CDR3nt: TGTGCCAGCAGCGTAGTTAGGCCAGGGGGCGAACCGATATATTTT
CDR3aa: CASSVVRPGGEPIYF
v_gene: TRBV7-2
abundance: NA
d_gene: TRBD1
j_gene: TRBJ1-3

CDR3nt: TGTGCCATCAGTGGAACCCAACAGGGCCTAACCTACGAGCAGTACTTC
CDR3aa: CAISGTQQGLTYEQYF
v_gene: TRBV10-3
abundance: NA
d_gene: NA
j_gene: TRBJ2-7

CDR3nt: TGTGCCACCAGTGATTTCATGGGCGGGGGGACCACAGATACGCAGTATTTT
CDR3aa: CATSDFMGGGTTDTQYF
v_gene: TRBV24-1
abundance: NA
d_gene: TRBD2
j_gene: TRBJ2-3

CDR3nt: TGTGCCAGCAACGGCGGGGGGGTCACAGATACGCAGTATTTT
CDR3aa: CASNGGGVTDTQYF
v_gene: TRBV6-1
abundance: many
d_gene: TRBD2
j_gene: TRBJ2-3

CDR3nt: TGCAGTGCTAGCGGGGGGGCCTCCCCCGGCGAGCAGTACTTC
CDR3aa: CSASGGASPGEQYF
v_gene: TRBV20-1
abundance: many
d_gene: TRBD2
j_gene: TRBJ2-7

CDR3nt: TGTGCCAGCAGTGAAAGGGGACAGGGGGTTTACGAAAAACTGTTTTTT
CDR3aa: CASSERGQGVYEKLFF
v_gene: TRBV2
abundance: few
d_gene: TRBD1
j_gene: TRBJ1-4

CDR3nt: TGTGCCAGCAGCGGGAGACAGACTGGAAACACCATATATTTT
CDR3aa: CASSGRQTGNTIYF
v_gene: TRBV3-1
abundance: NA
d_gene: NA
j_gene: TRBJ1-3